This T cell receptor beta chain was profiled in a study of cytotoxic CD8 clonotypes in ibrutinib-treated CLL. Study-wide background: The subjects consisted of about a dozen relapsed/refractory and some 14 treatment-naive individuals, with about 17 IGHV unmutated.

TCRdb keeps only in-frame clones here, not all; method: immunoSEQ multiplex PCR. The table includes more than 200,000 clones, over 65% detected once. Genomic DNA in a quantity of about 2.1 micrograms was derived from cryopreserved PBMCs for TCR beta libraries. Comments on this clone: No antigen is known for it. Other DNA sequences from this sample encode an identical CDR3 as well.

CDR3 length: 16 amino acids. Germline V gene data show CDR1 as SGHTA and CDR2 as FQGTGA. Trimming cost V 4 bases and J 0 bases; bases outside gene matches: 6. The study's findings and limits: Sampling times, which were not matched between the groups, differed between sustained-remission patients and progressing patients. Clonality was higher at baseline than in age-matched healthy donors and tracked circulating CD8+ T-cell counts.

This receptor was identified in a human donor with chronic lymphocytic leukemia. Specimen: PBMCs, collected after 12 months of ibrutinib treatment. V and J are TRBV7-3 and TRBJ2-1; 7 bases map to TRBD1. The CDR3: CASSSRQGSSYNEQFF. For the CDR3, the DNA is TGTGCCAGCAGCTCACGACAGGGCAGCTCCTACAATGAGCAGTTCTTC.